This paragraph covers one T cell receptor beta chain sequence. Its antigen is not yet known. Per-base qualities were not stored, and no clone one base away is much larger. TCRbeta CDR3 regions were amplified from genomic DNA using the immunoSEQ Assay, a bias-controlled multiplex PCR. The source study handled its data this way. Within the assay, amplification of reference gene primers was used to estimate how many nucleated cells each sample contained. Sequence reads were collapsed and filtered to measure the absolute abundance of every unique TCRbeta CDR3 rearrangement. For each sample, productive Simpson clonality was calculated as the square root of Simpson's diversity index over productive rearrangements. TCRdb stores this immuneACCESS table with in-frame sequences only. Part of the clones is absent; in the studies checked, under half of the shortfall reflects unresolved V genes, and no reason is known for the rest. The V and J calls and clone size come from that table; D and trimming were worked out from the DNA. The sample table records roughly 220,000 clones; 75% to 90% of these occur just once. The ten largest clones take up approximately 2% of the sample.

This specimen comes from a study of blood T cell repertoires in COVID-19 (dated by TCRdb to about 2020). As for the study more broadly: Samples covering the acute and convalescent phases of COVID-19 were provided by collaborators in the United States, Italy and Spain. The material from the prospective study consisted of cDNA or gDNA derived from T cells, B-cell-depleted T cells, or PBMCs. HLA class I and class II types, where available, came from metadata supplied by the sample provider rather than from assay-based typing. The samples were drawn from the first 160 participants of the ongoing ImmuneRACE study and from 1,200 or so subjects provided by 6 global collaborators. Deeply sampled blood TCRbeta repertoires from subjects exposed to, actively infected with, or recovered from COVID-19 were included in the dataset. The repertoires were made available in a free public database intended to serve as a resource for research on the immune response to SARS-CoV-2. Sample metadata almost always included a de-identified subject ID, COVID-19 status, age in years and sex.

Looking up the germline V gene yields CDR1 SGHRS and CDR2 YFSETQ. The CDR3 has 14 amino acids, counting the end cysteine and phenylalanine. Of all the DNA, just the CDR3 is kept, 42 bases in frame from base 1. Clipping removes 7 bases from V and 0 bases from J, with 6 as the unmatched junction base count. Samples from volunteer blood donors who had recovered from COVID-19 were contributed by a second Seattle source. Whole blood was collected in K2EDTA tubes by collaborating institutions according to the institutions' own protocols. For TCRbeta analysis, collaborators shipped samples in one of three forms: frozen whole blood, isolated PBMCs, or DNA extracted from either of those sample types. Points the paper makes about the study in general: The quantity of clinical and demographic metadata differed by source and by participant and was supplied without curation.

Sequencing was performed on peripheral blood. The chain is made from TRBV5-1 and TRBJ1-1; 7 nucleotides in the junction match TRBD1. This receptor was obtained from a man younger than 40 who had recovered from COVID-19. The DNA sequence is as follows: TGCGCCAGCCAAATCCAGGGGGTGAACACTGAAGCTTTCTTT. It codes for CASQIQGVNTEAFF.